What follows are 6 T cell receptor beta chains derived from one specimen sequenced in a study of T-cell reconstitution after alpha-beta-depleted transplantation in children. Preparation of the TCRbeta library was carried out with unique molecular identifiers. TCRdb passed the PCR reads through MiXCR, listing each CDR3 protein once. Among 300,000 to 400,000 distinct CDR3 sequences listed, roughly 14% were seen once. The specimen comprised PBMCs, sampled from the stem cell graft. These receptors were collected from a human donor who donated a stem cell graft to a child with Fanconi anemia.

This clonotype was counted a few times. The V and J genes are TRBV18 and TRBJ2-7; the D is unclear. The V gene lost 3 bases and the J gene lost 3 bases, with 9 bases spanning the gap. The length of the CDR3 is 13 residues. Germline V gene lookup returns CDR1 KGHSH and CDR2 LQKENI. The CDR3 DNA sequence: TGTGCCAGCTCACCCCAGACGGGCTACGAGCAGTACTTC. It specifies CASSPQTGYEQYF. The whole variable domain, filled in from reference TRBV18 and TRBJ2-7, reads NAGVMQNPRHLVRRRGQEARLRCSPMKGHSHVYWYRQLPEEGLKFMVYLQKENIIDESGMPKERFSAEFPKEGPSILRIQQVVRGDSAAYFCASSPQTGYEQYFGPGTRLTVT.

The sample holds many counts of this clonotype. The V gene is TRBV7-9, the J gene TRBJ1-2, with D uncertain. The V gene lost 1 base and the J gene lost 5 bases, with 8 bases spanning the gap. Germline CDR1 is SEHNR and CDR2 is FQNEAQ (reference sequence). The CDR3 loop spans 13 amino acids. The CDR3 here is CASSLGPYYGYTF. In DNA form, the CDR3 reads TGTGCCAGCAGCTTAGGTCCCTATTATGGCTACACCTTC. Full variable domain (outside the CDR3, taken from reference TRBV7-9 and TRBJ1-2): DTGVSQNPRHKITKRGQNVTFRCDPISEHNRLYWYRQTLGQGPEFLTYFQNEAQLEKSRLLSDRFSAERPKGSFSTLEIQRTEQGDSAMYLCASSLGPYYGYTFGSGTRLTVV.

This clonotype has a handful of counts. The rearrangement joins TRBV7-8 to TRBJ2-2; the D gene is possibly TRBD1 (5 bases). The CDR3 sequence is 15 residues long. In germline, CDR1 is SGHVS, CDR2 FQNEAQ. V lost 3 bases and J 6 bases, leaving 14 bases between the germline ends. CDR3 loop: CASSFQTSGSGELFF. Written as DNA, the CDR3 is TGTGCCAGCAGCTTCCAGACCTCAGGGTCCGGGGAGCTGTTTTTT.

The chain joins TRBV5-1 to TRBJ2-2; TRBD1 might be the D (5 bases). Germline lookup yields CDR1 SGHRS and CDR2 YFSETQ. V was shortened by 4 bases and J by 0 bases, with 7 bases between the two germline ends. This CDR3 contains 14 residues. CDR3 in DNA: TGCGCCAGCAGCGTGACAGCGAACACCGGGGAGCTGTTTTTT. Its translation: CASSVTANTGELFF.

This clonotype was seen more than once but under ten times. The rearrangement uses TRBV4-3 and TRBJ1-2, with TRBD1 matching over 8 bases. Germline CDR1 is LGHNA and CDR2 is YSLEER. V shed 0 bases and J 9 bases; nucleotides not matched to a gene: 12. CDR3 length equals 16 residues. The DNA for the CDR3 is TGCGCCAGCAGCCAAGATGGGCAGGGGGCTCAATGGAGCTACACCTTC. Residues: CASSQDGQGAQWSYTF.

This clonotype was picked up a small number of times. The chain recombines TRBV11-2 with TRBJ2-1; 7 bases are shared with TRBD1. The CDR3 is 13 residues long. The V gene's germline CDR1 is SGHAT and CDR2 FQNNGV. The ends lost 6 bases at V and 6 bases at J; junction bases unmatched: 5. This CDR3 reads CASRGDSSNEQFF. In DNA, the CDR3 is TGTGCCAGCAGGGGGGACAGCTCCAATGAGCAGTTCTTC. Full variable domain (rest looked up from reference TRBV11-2 and TRBJ2-1): EAGVAQSPRYKIIEKRQSVAFWCNPISGHATLYWYQQILGQGPKLLIQFQNNGVVDDSQLPKDRFSAERLKGVDSTLKIQPAKLEDSAVYLCASRGDSSNEQFFGPGTRLTVL.